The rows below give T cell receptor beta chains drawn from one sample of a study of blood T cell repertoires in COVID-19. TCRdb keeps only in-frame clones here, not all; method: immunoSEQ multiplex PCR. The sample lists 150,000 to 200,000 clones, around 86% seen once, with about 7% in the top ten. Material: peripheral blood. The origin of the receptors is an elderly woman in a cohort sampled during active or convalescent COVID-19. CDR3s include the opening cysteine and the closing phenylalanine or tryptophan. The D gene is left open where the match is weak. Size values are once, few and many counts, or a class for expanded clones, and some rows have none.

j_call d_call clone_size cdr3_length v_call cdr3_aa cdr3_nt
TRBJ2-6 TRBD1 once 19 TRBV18 CASSPMTGGQGSGANVLTF TGTGCCAGCTCACCAATGACAGGGGGCCAGGGGTCTGGGGCCAACGTCCTGACTTTC
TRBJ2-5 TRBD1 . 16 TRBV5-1 CASSLAGQGGQETQYF TGCGCCAGCAGCTTGGCCGGACAGGGGGGCCAAGAGACCCAGTACTTC
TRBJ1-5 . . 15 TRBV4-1 CASSQADSLNQPQHF TGCGCCAGCAGCCAAGCGGACAGCCTCAATCAGCCCCAGCATTTT
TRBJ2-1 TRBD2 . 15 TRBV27 CASSELAEPYNEQFF TGTGCCAGCAGTGAACTAGCGGAACCCTACAATGAGCAGTTCTTC
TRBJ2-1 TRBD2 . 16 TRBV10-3 CASRETSGRRLNEQFF TGTGCCTCCAGGGAGACTAGCGGGAGAAGGCTCAATGAGCAGTTCTTC
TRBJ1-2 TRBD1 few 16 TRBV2 CASRPGTGGLNYGYTF TGTGCCAGCAGACCCGGGACAGGGGGTTTAAACTATGGCTACACCTTC
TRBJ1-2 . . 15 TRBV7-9 CASSSGTGLGYGYTF TGTGCCAGCAGCTCCGGGACTGGCTTGGGCTATGGCTACACCTTC
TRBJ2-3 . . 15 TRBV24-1 CATSDFRGSTDTQYF TGTGCCACCAGTGATTTCCGAGGGAGCACAGATACGCAGTATTTT
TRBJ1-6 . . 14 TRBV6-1 CASSESRDNSPLHF TGTGCCAGCAGTGAGTCCAGGGATAATTCACCCCTCCACTTT
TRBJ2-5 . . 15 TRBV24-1 CATSGEGGFPETQYF TGTGCCACCTCTGGGGAAGGGGGATTTCCGGAGACCCAGTACTTC
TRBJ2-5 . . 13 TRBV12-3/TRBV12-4 CASSPPPGETQYF TGTGCCAGCAGCCCACCTCCCGGGGAGACCCAGTACTTC
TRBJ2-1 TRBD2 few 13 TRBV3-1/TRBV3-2 CASSHSGSWLEFF TGTGCCAGCAGCCACAGCGGGAGTTGGTTGGAGTTCTTC
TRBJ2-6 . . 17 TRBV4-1 CASSQEESNSGANVLTF TGCGCCAGCAGCCAAGAAGAGAGCAACTCTGGGGCCAACGTCCTGACTTTC
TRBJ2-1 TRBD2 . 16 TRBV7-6 CASSPRFSGPLNEQFF TGTGCCAGCAGCCCACGGTTTAGCGGGCCCCTCAATGAGCAGTTCTTC
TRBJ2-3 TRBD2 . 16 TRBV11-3 CASSFGLAASTDTQYF TGTGCCAGCAGCTTCGGACTAGCGGCAAGCACAGATACGCAGTATTTT
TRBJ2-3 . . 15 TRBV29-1 CSVEWGRLGTDTQYF TGCAGCGTTGAATGGGGGCGTTTGGGAACAGATACGCAGTATTTT
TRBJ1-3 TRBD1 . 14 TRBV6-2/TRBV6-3 CASSIQGAGNTIYF TGTGCCAGCAGCATCCAGGGGGCTGGAAACACCATATATTTT
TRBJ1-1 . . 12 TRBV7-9 CASSQGGTQAFF TGTGCCAGCAGCCAGGGAGGCACTCAGGCTTTCTTT
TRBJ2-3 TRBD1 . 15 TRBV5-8 CASSRRQGATDTQYF TGTGCCAGCAGTCGACGACAGGGGGCAACAGATACGCAGTATTTT
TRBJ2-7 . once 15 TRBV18 CASSPSGMASNEQYF TGTGCCAGCTCTCCCTCGGGGATGGCGAGTAACGAGCAGTACTTC
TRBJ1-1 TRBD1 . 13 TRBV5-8 CASRLDRGTEAFF TGTGCCAGCAGACTTGACAGGGGCACTGAAGCTTTCTTT
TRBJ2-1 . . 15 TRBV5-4 CASSLVGSRENEQFF TGTGCCAGCAGCTTGGTCGGGAGCCGGGAAAATGAGCAGTTCTTC
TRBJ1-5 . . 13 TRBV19 CASVVGGNQPQHF TGTGCCAGTGTCGTGGGAGGCAATCAGCCCCAGCATTTT
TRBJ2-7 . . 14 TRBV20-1 CSASSGGRRYEQYF TGCAGTGCTAGTTCAGGGGGGCGCAGATACGAGCAGTACTTC
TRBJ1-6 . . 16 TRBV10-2 CASRKTDTTYNSPLHF TGCGCCAGCAGGAAAACGGACACCACCTATAATTCACCCCTCCACTTT
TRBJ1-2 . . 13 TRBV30 CAWSVRGYRGYTF TGTGCCTGGAGTGTACGCGGGTACCGTGGCTACACCTTC
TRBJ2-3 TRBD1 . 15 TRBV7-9 CASSWTGTGADTQYF TGTGCCAGCAGCTGGACCGGGACAGGGGCAGATACGCAGTATTTT
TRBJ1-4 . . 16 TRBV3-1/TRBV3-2 CASSQDHPGSNEKLFF TGTGCCAGCAGCCAAGATCATCCCGGGAGTAATGAAAAACTGTTTTTT
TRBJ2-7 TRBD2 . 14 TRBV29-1 CSVVPLGGNYEQYF TGCAGCGTTGTTCCCCTGGGGGGGAATTACGAGCAGTACTTC
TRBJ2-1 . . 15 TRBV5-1 CASSLGQQLNYEQFF TGCGCCAGCAGCCTAGGACAGCAATTAAATTATGAGCAGTTCTTC
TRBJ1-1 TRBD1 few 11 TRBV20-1 CSTSDRGRTFF TGCAGTACTTCAGACAGGGGGAGGACTTTCTTT
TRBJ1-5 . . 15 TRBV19 CASSSAGSRGQPQHF TGTGCCAGTAGTTCCGCCGGGTCCCGGGGTCAGCCCCAGCATTTT
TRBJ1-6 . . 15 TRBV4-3 CASSLGLAVNSPLHF TGCGCCAGCAGCCTCGGTTTAGCGGTAAATTCACCCCTCCACTTT
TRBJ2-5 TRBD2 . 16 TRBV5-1 CASSLGGLAGLETQYF TGCGCCAGCAGCTTGGGGGGCCTAGCGGGGCTAGAGACCCAGTACTTC
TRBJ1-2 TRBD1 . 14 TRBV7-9 CASSPGQITYGYTF TGTGCCAGCAGCCCGGGACAGATAACCTATGGCTACACCTTC
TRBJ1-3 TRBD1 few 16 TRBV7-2 CASSPMRTGSGNTIYF TGTGCCAGCAGCCCCATGCGGACAGGGTCTGGAAACACCATATATTTT
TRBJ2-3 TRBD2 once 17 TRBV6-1 CASSDPASGGNGDTQYF TGTGCCAGCAGTGACCCGGCCAGCGGGGGTAACGGAGATACGCAGTATTTT
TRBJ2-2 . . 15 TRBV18 CASSPVTSYTGELFF TGTGCCAGCTCACCGGTAACAAGTTACACCGGGGAGCTGTTTTTT
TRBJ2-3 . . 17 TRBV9 CASSPRLEPPPTDTQYF TGTGCCAGCAGCCCGAGACTGGAGCCGCCCCCCACAGATACGCAGTATTTT
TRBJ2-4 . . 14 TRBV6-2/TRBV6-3 CASSSGVLPNIQYF TGTGCCAGCAGTTCCGGGGTCCTTCCAAACATTCAGTACTTC
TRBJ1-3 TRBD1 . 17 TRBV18 CASSPRTGGPIGNTIYF TGTGCCAGCTCACCCAGGACAGGGGGACCCATTGGAAACACCATATATTTT
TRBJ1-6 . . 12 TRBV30 CAWTKLNSPLHF TGTGCCTGGACGAAACTTAATTCACCCCTCCACTTT
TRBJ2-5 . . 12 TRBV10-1 CASSELGETQYF TGCGCCAGCAGTGAACTAGGAGAGACCCAGTACTTC
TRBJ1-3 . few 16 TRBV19 CASSTEIASSGNTIYF TGTGCCAGTAGTACAGAGATAGCTAGCTCTGGAAACACCATATATTTT
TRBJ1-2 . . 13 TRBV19 CASSMTQGYGYTF TGTGCCAGTAGTATGACCCAGGGCTATGGCTACACCTTC
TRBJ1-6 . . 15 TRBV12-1 CASSFARRGRVPLHF TGTGCCAGCAGCTTCGCCCGCAGGGGGCGGGTACCCCTCCACTTT
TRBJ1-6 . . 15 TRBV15 CATSRGRQGLSPLHF TGTGCCACCAGCAGAGGGCGCCAGGGACTTTCACCCCTCCACTTT
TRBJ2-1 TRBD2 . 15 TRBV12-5 CASVPLAGGHNEQFF TGTGCTAGTGTCCCCCTAGCGGGGGGCCACAATGAGCAGTTCTTC
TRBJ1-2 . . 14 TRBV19 CASIGQGLNYGYTF TGTGCCAGTATTGGGCAGGGACTTAACTATGGCTACACCTTC
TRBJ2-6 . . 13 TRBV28 CASSLSGANVLTF TGTGCCAGCAGTCTTTCTGGGGCCAACGTCCTGACTTTC
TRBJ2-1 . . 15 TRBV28 CASSSPSVSATKQFF TGTGCCAGCAGTTCCCCCTCGGTCTCAGCGACCAAGCAGTTCTTC
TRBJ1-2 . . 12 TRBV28 CASSEGEYGYTF TGTGCCAGCAGCGAGGGGGAGTATGGCTACACCTTC
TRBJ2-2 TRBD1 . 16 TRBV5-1 CASSKTGTPNTGELFF TGCGCCAGCAGCAAGACAGGGACACCAAACACCGGGGAGCTGTTTTTT
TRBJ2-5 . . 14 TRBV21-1 CASSSSGSQETQYF TGTGCCAGCAGCAGTAGCGGGAGCCAAGAGACCCAGTACTTC
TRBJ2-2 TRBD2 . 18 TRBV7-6 CASSLVGLAGGPTGELFF TGTGCCAGCAGCTTAGTCGGCCTAGCGGGGGGTCCCACCGGGGAGCTGTTTTTT